The source of this TCR beta chain is a study of blood T cell repertoires in COVID-19. Background on the study: Some COVID-19 samples were acute and others convalescent; all came from the United States, Italy and Spain.

Authors' methods: Using reference gene primer amplification, nucleated cell counts were estimated. Clones were read by immunoSEQ multiplex PCR, and TCRdb kept only the in-frame ones, dropping some. V and J calls and clone size are those listed in that table; D and trimming were worked out from the DNA. Of under 200,000 clones in the sample, around 85% were seen once. The origin of this receptor is a man between 60 and 75 years old who had recovered from COVID-19. Specimen: peripheral blood.

The CDR3 loop reads CASSLASIETQYF. In DNA, the CDR3 is TGTGCCAGCAGCTTAGCGAGTATTGAGACCCAGTACTTC. The chain carries TRBV7-2 and TRBJ2-5; D not certain. From germline, CDR1 is SGHTA and CDR2 FQGNSA. The CDR3 totals 13 residues. V was cut by 0 bases and J by 5 bases, with 7 bases left in between.